The rows below give T cell receptor beta chains drawn from one sample of a study of T-cell reconstitution after alpha-beta-depleted transplantation in children. In TCRdb, the PCR reads were re-called with MiXCR into one record per CDR3 protein. This sample carries hundreds of thousands of distinct CDR3 sequences, approximately 11% of them seen once, and the ten largest clones take about 28%. The sequenced sample was PBMCs, obtained before TCRalphabeta/CD19-depleted stem cell transplant. The source is a child less than two years old with acute myeloid leukemia, due to receive a stem cell transplant. CDR3s include the opening cysteine and the closing phenylalanine or tryptophan. The D gene is left open where the match is weak. Size values are once, few and many counts, or a class for expanded clones, and some rows have none.

many	TRBV5-1	TRBJ2-7	TRBD2	TGCGCCAGCAGACTACCTAGCGGACCCTACGAGCAGTACTTC	CASRLPSGPYEQYF
many	TRBV7-2	TRBJ2-5	NA	TGTGCCAGCAGCTTGGGACGGAAGATGTGGGAGACCCAGTACTTC	CASSLGRKMWETQYF
many	TRBV12-3/TRBV12-4	TRBJ1-1	NA	TGTGCCAGCAGTACAGGGACTCTAAGGAACACTGAAGCTTTCTTT	CASSTGTLRNTEAFF
many	TRBV5-1	TRBJ1-3	TRBD1	TGCGCCAGCAGCCCGGGACAGGGGTCTGGAAACACCATATATTTT	CASSPGQGSGNTIYF
many	TRBV20-1	TRBJ2-7	NA	TGCAGTGCCCACGACCTAACCTACGAGCAGTACTTC	CSAHDLTYEQYF
many	TRBV29-1	TRBJ1-1	NA	TGCAGCGGAACTAATGAAGTTATGAACACTGAAGCTTTCTTT	CSGTNEVMNTEAFF
many	TRBV29-1	TRBJ1-4	TRBD1	TGCAGCGTAGACAGGGCGGGTAATGAAAAACTGTTTTTT	CSVDRAGNEKLFF
NA	TRBV4-2	TRBJ2-1	NA	TGTGCCATGGGCCCCGGGGTCCTCTCCTACAATGAGCAGTTCTTC	CAMGPGVLSYNEQFF
many	TRBV19	TRBJ2-1	NA	TGTGCCAGTAGTATAGTCGATCTCAATGAGCAGTTCTTC	CASSIVDLNEQFF
NA	TRBV6-5	TRBJ2-2	TRBD2	TGTGCCAGCAGTTACGGCGGGGGGGCCTTCACCGGGGAGCTGTTTTTT	CASSYGGGAFTGELFF
many	TRBV12-3/TRBV12-4	TRBJ2-6	NA	TGTGCCAGCGATGGGTCGGGGGCCAACGTCCTGACTTTC	CASDGSGANVLTF
few	TRBV7-9	TRBJ2-2	NA	TGTGCCAGCATCTTGGGGCAACTAACCGGGGAGCTGTTTTTT	CASILGQLTGELFF
many	TRBV5-1	TRBJ2-1	TRBD2	TGCGCCAGCAGCTTGAGCGGGGGGGGAAACGGTGAGCAGTTCTTC	CASSLSGGGNGEQFF
many	TRBV29-1	TRBJ1-3	NA	TGCAGCGTTGAGGGCAGCCGCGGCAGTGGAAACACCATATATTTT	CSVEGSRGSGNTIYF
many	TRBV7-9	TRBJ1-1	NA	TGTGCCAGCAGCGTAGCTGGGTTGACTGAAGCTTTCTTT	CASSVAGLTEAFF
many	TRBV5-1	TRBJ2-7	NA	TGCGCCAGCAGCTTGACAGGAATGAGATCCTACGAGCAGTACTTC	CASSLTGMRSYEQYF
NA	TRBV5-4	TRBJ2-2	NA	TGTGCCAGCAGCCAAGACAGGGGGGAGCTGTTTTTT	CASSQDRGELFF
few	TRBV12-3/TRBV12-4	TRBJ2-1	TRBD2	TGTGCCAGCAGCCCGCGACTAGCGGGAGGATATGAGCAGTTCTTC	CASSPRLAGGYEQFF
NA	TRBV28	TRBJ1-1	NA	TGTGCCAGCAGGGCCAGGCAGGGGAAGACTGAAGCTTTCTTT	CASRARQGKTEAFF
many	TRBV9	TRBJ1-2	TRBD1	TGTGCCAGCAGCCCCCGAGGGACAGGGGGATCACTCTATGGCTACACCTTC	CASSPRGTGGSLYGYTF
NA	TRBV5-1	TRBJ1-2	TRBD1	TGCGCCAGCAGCCCCGGGACAGGGGGCACGGATGGCTACACCTTC	CASSPGTGGTDGYTF
many	TRBV20-1	TRBJ1-2	NA	TGCAGTGCTTTGACCGTCGGGGTTTCTGGCTACACCTTC	CSALTVGVSGYTF
few	TRBV25-1	TRBJ2-5	NA	TGTGCCAGCAGTGGAGGGGCGGTCGTGGAGACCCAGTACTTC	CASSGGAVVETQYF
NA	TRBV19	TRBJ1-1	NA	TGTGCCCTGACGGGGGGCACTGAAGCTTTCTTT	CALTGGTEAFF
many	TRBV29-1	TRBJ1-2	NA	TGCAGCGTTGAATTTCTAGGAGGATATGGCTACACCTTC	CSVEFLGGYGYTF
many	TRBV18	TRBJ1-5	TRBD1	TGTGCCAGCTCACCTGTGACAGGGGTCAATCAGCCCCAGCATTTT	CASSPVTGVNQPQHF
many	TRBV5-6	TRBJ1-1	NA	TGTGCCAGCAGCTACGGACAGCTCTACGCCCCTGAAGCTTTCTTT	CASSYGQLYAPEAFF
NA	TRBV5-1	TRBJ1-1	NA	TGCGCCAGCAGCTCCCAAGGGACGGATAACACTGAAGCTTTCTTT	CASSSQGTDNTEAFF
few	TRBV3-1	TRBJ1-1	NA	TGTGCCAGCAGCCAAGCTTGGGGGTCCGGACCGGGGGGGAACACTGAAGCTTTCTTT	CASSQAWGSGPGGNTEAFF
many	TRBV5-1	TRBJ2-1	NA	TGCGCCAGCAGCTTGGAAGTGTACAATGAGCAGTTCTTC	CASSLEVYNEQFF
NA	TRBV11-1	TRBJ2-2	TRBD1	TGTGCCAGCAGCTTTACCCTACCGACAGGGACCAGGAACACCGGGGAGCTGTTTTTT	CASSFTLPTGTRNTGELFF
many	TRBV20-1	TRBJ2-7	NA	TGCAGTGCTTTTTACTCCCACGAGCAGTACTTC	CSAFYSHEQYF
many	TRBV29-1	TRBJ2-3	NA	TGCAGCGTTGATAGCCGGTACACAGATACGCAGTATTTT	CSVDSRYTDTQYF
NA	TRBV10-2	TRBJ2-1	NA	TGCGCCAGCACCGGAAGGGGGGAGTTCTTC	CASTGRGEFF
many	TRBV5-1	TRBJ2-7	TRBD1	TGCGCCAGCAGCCCGGGGACAGCCAACTACGAGCAGTACTTC	CASSPGTANYEQYF
many	TRBV7-8	TRBJ2-3	TRBD1	TGTGCCAGCAGCCATAGGGTGGGACAGGGCACAGATACGCAGTATTTT	CASSHRVGQGTDTQYF
many	TRBV9	TRBJ2-2	NA	TGTGCCAGCAGCGTAGCGGGGAACACCGGGGAGCTGTTTTTT	CASSVAGNTGELFF
many	TRBV7-6	TRBJ1-5	NA	TGTGCCAGCAGCTTTGGACCCGGGGGACGCAATCAGCCCCAGCATTTT	CASSFGPGGRNQPQHF
many	TRBV9	TRBJ2-3	TRBD2	TGTGCCAGCAGCGCCGATAGCGGGAGGCAAGCAGATACGCAGTATTTT	CASSADSGRQADTQYF
many	TRBV6-2/TRBV6-3	TRBJ2-1	NA	TGTGCCAGCAGTTACTCGTTGACAGGAGGCGCCTACAATGAGCAGTTCTTC	CASSYSLTGGAYNEQFF
many	TRBV20-1	TRBJ1-5	NA	TGCAGTGCTAGTAGGGGGGATCAGCCCCAGCATTTT	CSASRGDQPQHF
many	TRBV5-1	TRBJ2-7	NA	TGCGCCAGCAGTAATGAGCGGTCCCCCTACGAGCAGTACTTC	CASSNERSPYEQYF
many	TRBV6-2/TRBV6-3	TRBJ2-6	TRBD1	TGTGCCAGCAGTTCGAGCAGAGGGGGCGCAGTAAGTTCTGGGGCCAACGTCCTGACTTTC	CASSSSRGGAVSSGANVLTF
many	TRBV7-2	TRBJ2-2	NA	TGTGCCAGCAGCTTAGTAAGCCTGGGGGCGAACACCGGGGAGCTGTTTTTT	CASSLVSLGANTGELFF
NA	TRBV3-1	TRBJ1-1	NA	TGTGCCAGCAGCCACTCCCTGAGGGGGAGTGAAGCTTTCTTT	CASSHSLRGSEAFF
many	TRBV21-1	TRBJ2-7	NA	TGTGCCAGCAGTATTCGGGGACCGCGGCCCTACGAGCAGTACTTC	CASSIRGPRPYEQYF
NA	TRBV10-3	TRBJ2-7	TRBD1	TGTGCCATCAGTGAGAGGGGGACAGACGGTTACGAGCAGTACTTC	CAISERGTDGYEQYF